One and the same sample provided the 18 T cell receptor beta chains below, sequenced in a study of T cells after yellow fever vaccination. TCRdb fed the 5' RACE reads into MiXCR, producing one record per CDR3 protein. Found here are around 400,000 distinct CDR3 sequences, around a tenth of them singletons; the top ten hold 18%. Sequencing was performed on PBMCs, taken on the day of the first yellow fever vaccination. Every receptor here comes from a man aged 18-30 years who received the YFV17D yellow fever vaccine.

V gene TRBV20-1 combines with J gene TRBJ1-5, with TRBD1 as a possible D gene (5 bases). The CDR3 length is 16 residues. Looked up from germline, CDR1 is DFQATT and CDR2 is SNEGSKA (reference sequence). V shed 0 bases and J shed 6 bases, with 18 bases lying between them. The DNA for the CDR3 is TGCAGTGCTAGAGATCGTAGAAGGGGCGCGGGTCAGCCCCAGCATTTT. It is translated as CSARDRRRGAGQPQHF.

This clonotype was seen a handful of times. V usage is TRBV5-1 and J usage is TRBJ1-1; TRBD1 matches at 7 bases. Per the germline V gene, CDR1 is SGHRS and CDR2 is YFSETQ. This CDR3 is built from 15 residues. The V and J ends lost 4 bases and 7 bases, in that order; junction bases with no gene match: 13. The chain's CDR3 is CASSPRGQGAYEAFF. Written as DNA, the CDR3 is TGCGCCAGCAGCCCTAGGGGGCAGGGAGCCTATGAAGCTTTCTTT.

V usage is TRBV7-2 and J usage is TRBJ2-2; the D is unclear. The CDR3 contains 14 residues. Between the trimmed V and J ends, which lost 1 base and 6 bases, there was a span of 9 bases. Germline values: CDR1 SGHTA, CDR2 FQGNSA. The CDR3 reads CASSLVHLAGELFF. The CDR3 DNA follows: TGTGCCAGCAGCTTAGTCCATCTCGCCGGGGAGCTGTTTTTT.

The rearrangement uses TRBV19 and TRBJ1-5; possible D gene TRBD1, 5 bases. CDR3 length: 18 residues. V lost 7 bases and J 1 base, leaving 23 bases between the germline ends. CDR1 and CDR2 from the germline V gene are LNHDA and SQIVND (reference sequence). As DNA, the CDR3 is TGTGCCAGTACCGAAGTAGACAGAGCTAGGGGAAGCAATCAGCCCCAGCATTTT. It encodes CASTEVDRARGSNQPQHF. Full variable domain (missing parts from reference TRBV19 and TRBJ1-5): DGGITQSPKYLFRKEGQNVTLSCEQNLNHDAMYWYRQDPGQGLRLIYYSQIVNDFQKGDIAEGYSVSREKKESFPLTVTSAQKNPTAFYLCASTEVDRARGSNQPQHFGDGTRLSIL.

This clonotype showed up many times. This chain links TRBV7-2 with TRBJ2-7; tentatively, D is TRBD1 (5 bases). This CDR3 contains 13 residues. Per the germline V gene, CDR1 is SGHTA and CDR2 is FQGNSA. Trimming took 0 bases from V and 6 from J, leaving 9 bases between them. CDR3 sequence: CASSLAAQGEQYV. CDR3 nucleotides: TGTGCCAGCAGCTTAGCTGCCCAGGGCGAGCAGTACGTC.

Only a few counts were recorded for this clonotype. The chain has TRBV7-9 and TRBJ1-6; D gene unclear. CDR3 length equals 14 residues. Germline CDR1 reads SEHNR; CDR2 reads FQNEAQ (reference sequence). V was cut by 10 bases and J by 9 bases, with 19 bases left in between. The CDR3 DNA reads as TGTGCCACCCACCGGGGTACGCCTCCTTCACCCCTCCACTTT. Its protein product is CATHRGTPPSPLHF.

A word on this clonotype: The conserved final phenylalanine or tryptophan is absent from the CDR3, which likely points to a read error. The chain carries TRBV7-9 and TRBJ1-4; no firm D call. Trimming cost V 0 bases and J 0 bases, with 5 bases left between them. Looked up from germline, CDR1 is SEHNR and CDR2 is FQNEAQ (reference sequence). CDR3 size: 15 residues. The CDR3 region has the DNA TGTGCCAGCAGCTTAGCGCCCGCAACTAATGAAAAACTGTTTTCT. Amino acid sequence: CASSLAPATNEKLFS.

A word on this clonotype: One junction end disagrees with the germline gene, perhaps due to a read error. The V gene is TRBV6-5, the J gene TRBJ1-5, with D perhaps matching TRBD1 (5 bases). From germline, CDR1 is MNHEY and CDR2 SVGAGI. This CDR3 has 12 residues. Here the CDR3 reads CASRQGDQPQHF. DNA of the CDR3: TGTGCCAGCAGGCAAGGGGATCAGCCTCAGCATTTT.

This clonotype was counted only a few times. The chain couples TRBV29-1 to TRBJ2-1; 11 bases are a match to TRBD1. J gave up 6 bases and V 5 bases, and 6 bases lay outside the gene matches. The CDR3 length is 14 residues. Germline V gene sequence: CDR1 SQVTM, CDR2 ANQGSEA. CDR3 region: CSVIRGTGGNEQFF. The DNA for the CDR3 is TGCAGCGTTATCCGCGGGACAGGGGGCAATGAGCAGTTCTTC.

This clonotype was seen many times. This rearrangement joins TRBV12-3 or TRBV12-4 to TRBJ1-1; D not resolved. Trimming took off 6 bases at V and 4 bases at J, with 12 bases between the two ends. The CDR3 extends over 13 amino acids. CDR3 sequence reads: CASSPGWGTEAFF. Here the CDR3 DNA reads TGTGCCAGCAGCCCCGGATGGGGCACTGAAGCTTTCTTT.

This clonotype was detected only a few times. The chain employs TRBV19 and TRBJ2-6, with 7 bases aligning to TRBD1. V lost 4 bases, J lost 2 bases, and 5 bases stayed unmatched. The CDR3 extends over 16 amino acids. The V gene's germline CDR1 is LNHDA and CDR2 SQIVND (reference sequence). Here the CDR3 reads CASSSRGGTGANVLTF. CDR3 nucleotide sequence: TGTGCCAGTAGTAGTCGAGGGGGCACTGGGGCCAACGTCCTGACTTTC.

In regard to this clonotype: Germline is not matched at one junction end, which may reflect a read error. This sequence joins TRBV4-2 and TRBJ2-3, with D perhaps given as TRBD1 or TRBD2 (5 bases each). CDR3 size: 16 residues. CDR1 is LGHNA and CDR2 is YNFKEQ in the germline V gene. The CDR3 region has the DNA TGTGCCATCAGCCCGGGGCTAGACTCTAGCACAGATACGCAGTATTTT. This encodes CAISPGLDSSTDTQYF.

The chain employs TRBV9 and TRBJ2-2; no definite D call. The CDR3 contains 14 residues. With 0 bases removed from V and 4 bases from J, the gap between germline ends came to 7 bases. Per the germline V gene, CDR1 is SGDLS and CDR2 is YYNGEE. The CDR3 DNA reads as TGTGCCAGCAGCGTAGCCATCGTCACCGGGGAGCTGTTTTTT. This codes for CASSVAIVTGELFF.

This clonotype appeared many times. The chain couples TRBV25-1 to TRBJ2-2, with D perhaps TRBD2 (5 bases). This CDR3 comprises 15 residues. CDR1 is MGHDK and CDR2 is SYGVNS in the germline V gene. Between the trimmed V and J ends, which lost 1 base and 2 bases, there was a span of 8 bases. The CDR3 DNA reads as TGTGCCAGCAGTGAATCCGGGATAAACACCGGGGAGCTGTTTTTT. Translation gives CASSESGINTGELFF.

This clonotype has a handful of counts. J is TRBJ2-5 and V is TRBV18, with a possible D match to TRBD2 (5 bases). The CDR3 is 13 amino acids. The germline CDR1 and CDR2 sequences are KGHSH and LQKENI. Deletions cut 6 bases from V and 1 base from J, with 9 bases between. CDR3 DNA sequence: TGTGCCAGCTCCGGACTGATCCAAGAGACCCAGTACTTC. Protein product: CASSGLIQETQYF. The variable domain in full, completed from reference TRBV18 and TRBJ2-5, reads NAGVMQNPRHLVRRRGQEARLRCSPMKGHSHVYWYRQLPEEGLKFMVYLQKENIIDESGMPKERFSAEFPKEGPSILRIQQVVRGDSAAYFCASSGLIQETQYFGPGTRLLVL.

This clonotype was counted at least ten times. The chain has TRBV4-3 and TRBJ2-3; D may correspond to TRBD1 or TRBD2 (6 bases each). V shed 1 base and J shed 4 bases, with 21 bases lying between them. The CDR3 has 18 amino acids. In germline, CDR1 is LGHNA, CDR2 YSLEER. CDR3 sequence (DNA): TGCGCCAGCAGCCAAGTGGTTCCGGGGGCGGATTGGGCAGATACGCAGTATTTT. It is translated as CASSQVVPGADWADTQYF.

This chain joins TRBV19 and TRBJ1-5; 8 bases agree with TRBD1. The CDR3 consists of 13 residues. Trimming took 6 bases from V and 4 from J; bases not matched to a gene: 2. Germline loops: CDR1 LNHDA, CDR2 SQIVND (reference sequence). The CDR3 DNA reads TGTGCCAGTAGGTACAGGGGGAATCAGCCCCAGCATTTT. This encodes CASRYRGNQPQHF. Combining the CDR3 with reference TRBV19 and TRBJ1-5 gives the whole variable domain DGGITQSPKYLFRKEGQNVTLSCEQNLNHDAMYWYRQDPGQGLRLIYYSQIVNDFQKGDIAEGYSVSREKKESFPLTVTSAQKNPTAFYLCASRYRGNQPQHFGDGTRLSIL.

This clonotype was seen a few times. The chain carries TRBV5-4 and TRBJ1-2; D gene uncertain. The CDR3 runs 13 residues. Germline values: CDR1 SGHNT, CDR2 YYREEE (reference sequence). V was cut by 0 bases and J by 4 bases, with 7 bases left in between. Here the CDR3 reads CASSLGHFYGYTF. The CDR3 DNA reads as TGTGCCAGCAGCTTGGGTCACTTCTATGGCTACACCTTC.